The 4 T cell receptor beta chains below come from one sample, sequenced in a study of vaccination effects on CD4 cells after COVID-19. Viral peptide pools were used in the ViraFEST assay to expand antigen-specific CD4+ T cells, and sequencing came afterward. Culture lasted about 11 days before CD4+ T cell isolation. Each participant was administered two doses of either the BNT162b2 or the mRNA-1273 vaccine. This table comes from immunoSEQ multiplex PCR, and its TCRdb copy is limited to in-frame clones, with some not included. The table lists about 28,000 clones, roughly 80% of them singletons. No antigen has been identified for these receptors. The sequences come from CD4+ T cells from PBMCs cultured with HCoV-NL63 spike peptides, collected after COVID-19 vaccination. Source of these receptors: a human donor who received a COVID-19 vaccine.

V usage is TRBV27 and J usage is TRBJ2-3; 9 positions agree with TRBD2. This CDR3 is 17 amino acids long. After removal of 6 bases from V and 0 bases from J, the junction contained 10 bases not matched to a gene. Germline V lookup: CDR1 MNHEY, CDR2 SMNVEV (reference sequence). CDR3: CASRSLAGQRSTDTQYF. CDR3 nucleotide sequence: TGTGCCAGCAGAAGTCTAGCGGGACAGAGAAGCACAGATACGCAGTATTTT.

This clone appeared a single time. V and J are TRBV3-1 (or the pseudogene TRBV3-2) and TRBJ2-7; D unresolved. Deletions cut 2 bases from V and 3 bases from J, with 11 bases between. This CDR3 region has 14 residues. Germline CDR1 and CDR2: LGHDT and YNNKEL (reference sequence). The CDR3 here is CASSQSLFVYEQYF. CDR3 bases: TGTGCCAGCAGCCAATCGTTGTTCGTCTACGAGCAGTACTTC.

The chain recombines TRBV24-1 with TRBJ2-3, with 8 bases aligning to TRBD2. The CDR3 sequence is 15 residues long. Germline V CDR1 and CDR2: KGHDR, SFDVKD. V lost 9 bases to trimming and J lost 4 bases; unmatched junction nucleotides: 11. The CDR3 nucleotides read TGTGCCACCCCCCTTTTGCGGGGGGCCCCAGATACGCAGTATTTT. Translated: CATPLLRGAPDTQYF.

V is TRBV7-6 and J is TRBJ2-1; 12 nucleotides match TRBD2. V gave up 1 base and J gave up 4 bases; unmatched junction bases: 2. This CDR3 comprises 16 residues. The germline CDR1 and CDR2 sequences are SGHVS and FNYEAQ. The CDR3 is CASSLGGTSGYNEQFF. CDR3 nucleotide sequence: TGTGCCAGCAGCTTAGGTGGGACTAGCGGGTACAATGAGCAGTTCTTC.